This is a list of T cell receptor beta chains from one sample in a study of human T cells and chemical hapten exposure. Using its own MiXCR run on the RACE reads, TCRdb lists one record per CDR3 protein. Seen here are about 110,000 distinct CDR3 sequences, roughly 12% observed once, and the top ten hold 1.5% to 2%. The sample consisted of whole blood, taken in connection with sensitization to the hapten diphenylcyclopropenone (DPC). Receptor source: a woman in her 50s with alopecia areata. Some clones in this sample may be carry-over from other donors' samples. Each CDR3 is given with its conserved first and last residue. The D gene is left open where the match is weak. Clone size is stated in some rows and not others, as once, few, many or a class when expanded.

clone_size j_call d_call v_call cdr3_nt cdr3_aa
few TRBJ1-4 NA TRBV5-1 TGCGCCAGCAGCCTTATTACCGCAGAAAAACTGTTTTTT CASSLITAEKLFF
few TRBJ2-5 NA TRBV5-1 TGCGCCAGCAGCAGTCCCAGGGGGGTCGGAGAGACCCAGTACTTC CASSSPRGVGETQYF
few TRBJ2-3 TRBD2 TRBV12-3/TRBV12-4 TGTGCCAGCAGTTGGTCTAGCGGGAGAACAGATACGCAGTATTTT CASSWSSGRTDTQYF
few TRBJ2-1 TRBD1 TRBV6-2/TRBV6-3 TGTGCCAGCAGTTACCCAGGACAGGGAGAGCAGTTCTTC CASSYPGQGEQFF
NA TRBJ1-1 NA TRBV2 TGTGCCAGCACAGTGACAGTTAACACTGAAGCTTTCTTT CASTVTVNTEAFF
NA TRBJ1-2 NA TRBV6-5 TGTGCCAGCAGTTACTTCTCCGGGAACTATGGCTACACCTTC CASSYFSGNYGYTF
few TRBJ1-4 NA TRBV28 TGTGCCAGCGGTCTCGAGGCAGGGGAAAAACTGTTTTTT CASGLEAGEKLFF
NA TRBJ1-6 TRBD1 TRBV20-1 TGCAGTGCTAGACGAGTCTCAGGGGGGTTTGATTCACCCCTCCACTTT CSARRVSGGFDSPLHF
NA TRBJ2-7 TRBD1 TRBV27 TGTGCCAGCAGCCTCCGACAGGGTATGATCTACGAGCAGTACTTC CASSLRQGMIYEQYF
few TRBJ2-7 NA TRBV18 TGTGCCAGCTCACCTACCAGGCCGGTGAGCTCCTACGAGCAGTACTTC CASSPTRPVSSYEQYF
NA TRBJ1-3 NA TRBV28 TGTGCCAGCAGTTTCCAGGCTGGAAACACCATATATTTT CASSFQAGNTIYF
NA TRBJ2-7 NA TRBV29-1 TGCAGCGTTGCCCCCGTACCGTCGTCCTACGAGCAGTACTTC CSVAPVPSSYEQYF
few TRBJ1-5 NA TRBV9 TGTGCCAGCAGCGCGGAGGGGCAGCCCCAGCATTTT CASSAEGQPQHF
few TRBJ2-3 NA TRBV10-3 TGTGCCATCAGTGGGGATCGACTCAAAGATACGCAGTATTTT CAISGDRLKDTQYF
NA TRBJ2-1 NA TRBV18 TGTGCCAGCTCACAATCGGGGCTGGGCAGGGGAGTGCAGGATGAGCAGTTCTTC CASSQSGLGRGVQDEQFF
NA TRBJ2-3 TRBD2 TRBV4-1 TGCGCCAGCAGCCAAGCGTCTAGCGGGGGGGCAGATACGCAGTATTTT CASSQASSGGADTQYF
many TRBJ1-5 NA TRBV18 TGTGCCAGCTCCCTTGGGGGCCGGCAGCCCCAGCATTTT CASSLGGRQPQHF
NA TRBJ2-7 TRBD2 TRBV24-1 TGTGCCACCAGTGATCAGACTAGCGGGGGCAGTTCCTCCTACGAGCAGTACTTC CATSDQTSGGSSSYEQYF
NA TRBJ2-7 NA TRBV25-1 TGTGCCAGCCAGGCCAGGGAATTCTCTGAGCAGTACTTC CASQAREFSEQYF
NA TRBJ1-1 NA TRBV20-1 TGCAGTGCACCCGGATCGGCTGAAGCTTTCTTT CSAPGSAEAFF
many TRBJ2-7 NA TRBV29-1 TGCAGCGTTGGTTGGGGGAACGAGCAGTACTTC CSVGWGNEQYF
NA TRBJ2-3 TRBD2 TRBV2 TGTGCCAGCAGTGAGGAGCGGGAGGCCTCTGGGGGAGATACGCAGTATTTT CASSEEREASGGDTQYF
many TRBJ2-1 NA TRBV7-9 TGTGCCAGCAGCCATCCCCGGGACTTAGAAGCCGCGCAGTTCTTC CASSHPRDLEAAQFF
many TRBJ1-5 NA TRBV18 TGTGCCAGCTCACCCGACGGCAGTAGCAATCAGCCCCAGCATTTT CASSPDGSSNQPQHF
NA TRBJ1-1 TRBD1 TRBV7-9 TGTGCCAGCAGCTTGCGTGGACAGGGATTTGGGGTAGCTTTCTTT CASSLRGQGFGVAFF
NA TRBJ2-7 TRBD2 TRBV12-3/TRBV12-4 TGTGCCAGCAGTCGGACTAGCGGGGGGGTCGAGCAGTACTTC CASSRTSGGVEQYF
few TRBJ2-1 TRBD1 TRBV5-1 TGCGCCAGCAGCTTGGGACGGACAGGGGACAATGAGCAGTTCTTC CASSLGRTGDNEQFF
few TRBJ2-1 TRBD2 TRBV7-6 TGTGCCAGCAGCTTAAATCCTGGCGGGGGGGCCCACAATGAGCAGTTCTTC CASSLNPGGGAHNEQFF
NA TRBJ2-2 NA TRBV18 TGTGCCAGCTCACCCGACGGATTCACCGGGGAGCTGTTTTTT CASSPDGFTGELFF
many TRBJ1-1 NA TRBV7-9 TGTGCCAGCAGCTCCTATCGGGGAGGCGCGGGCACTGAAGCTTTCTTT CASSSYRGGAGTEAFF
many TRBJ2-7 NA TRBV20-1 TGCAGTGCCAAAGGGCTACAGAGCTCCTACGAGCAGTACTTC CSAKGLQSSYEQYF
NA TRBJ2-5 NA TRBV11-2 TGTGCCAGCAGCTTAGGCCAGGGGTCAGAGACCCAGTACTTC CASSLGQGSETQYF
many TRBJ2-4 NA TRBV28 TGTGCCAGCAGTTTATCCTCCAGTTTAGCCAAAAACATTCAGTACTTC CASSLSSSLAKNIQYF
NA TRBJ1-5 TRBD1 TRBV28 TGTGCCAGCAAACAGGGGATAGGTCAGCCCCAGCATTTT CASKQGIGQPQHF
NA TRBJ2-6 NA TRBV12-3/TRBV12-4 TGTGCCAGTGCCGCAACCTCTGGGGCCAACGTCCTGACTTTC CASAATSGANVLTF